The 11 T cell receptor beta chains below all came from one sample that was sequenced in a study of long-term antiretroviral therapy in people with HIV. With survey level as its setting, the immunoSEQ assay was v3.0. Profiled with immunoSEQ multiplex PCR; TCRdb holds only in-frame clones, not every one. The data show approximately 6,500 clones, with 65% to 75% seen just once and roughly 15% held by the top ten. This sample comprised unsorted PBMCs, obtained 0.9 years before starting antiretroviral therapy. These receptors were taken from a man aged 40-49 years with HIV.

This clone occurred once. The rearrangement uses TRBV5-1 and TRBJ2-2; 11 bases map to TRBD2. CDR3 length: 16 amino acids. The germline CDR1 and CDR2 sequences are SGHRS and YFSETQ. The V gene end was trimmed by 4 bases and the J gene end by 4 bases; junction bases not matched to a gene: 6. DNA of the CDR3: TGCGCCAGCAGCATACTAGCGGGGGTCCCCACCGGGGAGCTGTTTTTT. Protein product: CASSILAGVPTGELFF.

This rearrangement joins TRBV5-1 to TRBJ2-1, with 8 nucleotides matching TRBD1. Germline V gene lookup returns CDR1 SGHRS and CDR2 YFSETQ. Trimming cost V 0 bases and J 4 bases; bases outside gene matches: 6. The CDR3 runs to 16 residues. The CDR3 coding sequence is TGCGCCAGCAGCTTGGAGGCAGGGGGCTGGTACAATGAGCAGTTCTTC. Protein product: CASSLEAGGWYNEQFF.

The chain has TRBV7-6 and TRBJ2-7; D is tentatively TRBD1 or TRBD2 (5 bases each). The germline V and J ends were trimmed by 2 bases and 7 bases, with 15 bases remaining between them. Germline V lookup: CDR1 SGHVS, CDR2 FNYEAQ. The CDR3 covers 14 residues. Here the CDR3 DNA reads TGTGCCAGCAGCTTAACCGGGGCCCCGGGGGAGCAGTACTTC. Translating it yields CASSLTGAPGEQYF.

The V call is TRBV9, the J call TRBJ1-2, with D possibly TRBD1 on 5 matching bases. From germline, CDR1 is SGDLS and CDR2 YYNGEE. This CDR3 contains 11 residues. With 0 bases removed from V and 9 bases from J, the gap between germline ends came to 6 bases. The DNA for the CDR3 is TGTGCCAGCAGCGTAGGGGGGAGCTACACCTTC. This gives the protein CASSVGGSYTF.

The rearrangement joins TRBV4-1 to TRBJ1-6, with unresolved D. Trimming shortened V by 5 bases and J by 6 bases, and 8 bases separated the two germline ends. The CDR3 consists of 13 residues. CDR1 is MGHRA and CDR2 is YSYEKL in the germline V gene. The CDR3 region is CASSEGTNSPLHF. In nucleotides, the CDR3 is TGCGCCAGCAGCGAAGGTACTAATTCACCCCTCCACTTT.

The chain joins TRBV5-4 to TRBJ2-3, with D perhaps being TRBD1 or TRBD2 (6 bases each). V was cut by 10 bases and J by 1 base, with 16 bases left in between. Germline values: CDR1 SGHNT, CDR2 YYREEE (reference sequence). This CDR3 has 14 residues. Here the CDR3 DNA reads TGTGCCCTAAGAGGGGGGCCAGGCACAGATACGCAGTATTTT. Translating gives CALRGGPGTDTQYF.

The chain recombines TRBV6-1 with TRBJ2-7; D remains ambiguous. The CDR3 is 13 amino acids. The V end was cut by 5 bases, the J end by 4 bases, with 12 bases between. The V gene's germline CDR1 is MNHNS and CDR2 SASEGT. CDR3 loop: CASSQEPSYEQYF. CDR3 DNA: TGTGCCAGCAGTCAGGAACCCAGTTACGAGCAGTACTTC.

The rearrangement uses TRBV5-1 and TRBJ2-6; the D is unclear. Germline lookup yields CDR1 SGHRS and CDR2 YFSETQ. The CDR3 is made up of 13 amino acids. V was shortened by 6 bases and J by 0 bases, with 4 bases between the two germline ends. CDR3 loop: CASKGSGANVLTF. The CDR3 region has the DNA TGCGCCAGCAAGGGCTCTGGGGCCAACGTCCTGACTTTC.

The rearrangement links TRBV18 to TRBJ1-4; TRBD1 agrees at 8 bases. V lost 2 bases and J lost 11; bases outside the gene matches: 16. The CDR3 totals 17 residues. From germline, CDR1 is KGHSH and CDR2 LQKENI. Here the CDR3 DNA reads TGTGCCAGCTCACCAGGGGCAGGGGGCGAGGGCCCCCCGAAACTGTTTTTT. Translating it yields CASSPGAGGEGPPKLFF.

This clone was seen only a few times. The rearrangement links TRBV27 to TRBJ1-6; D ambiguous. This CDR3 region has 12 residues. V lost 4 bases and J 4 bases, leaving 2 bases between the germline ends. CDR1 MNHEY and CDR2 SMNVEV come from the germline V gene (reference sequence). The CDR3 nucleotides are TGTGCCAGCAGTTCGTATAATTCACCCCTCCACTTT. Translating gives CASSSYNSPLHF.

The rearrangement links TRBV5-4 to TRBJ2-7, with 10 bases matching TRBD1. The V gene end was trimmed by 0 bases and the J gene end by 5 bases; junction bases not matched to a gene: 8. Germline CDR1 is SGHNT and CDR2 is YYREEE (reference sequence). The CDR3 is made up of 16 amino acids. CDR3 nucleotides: TGTGCCAGCAGCTTGGTCAGGGGACAGGGGAACAACGAGCAGTACTTC. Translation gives CASSLVRGQGNNEQYF.